The 9 T cell receptor beta chains below come from one sample, sequenced in a study of regulatory T cells in long-lasting Graves disease. Indicated time point: persistent/refractory GD, antithyroid drugs over 5 years with positive TRAb. Extracted PBMC RNA gave rise to the TCR library. Through Arm-PCR of CDR3 regions and iRepertoire HTBI primers, TCR beta libraries were built. Using its own MiXCR run on the multiplex PCR reads, TCRdb lists one record per CDR3 protein. The data show about 660,000 distinct CDR3 sequences, 30% seen once. The specimen comprised peripheral blood mononuclear cells (PBMCs), sampled when the disease was refractory, from a patient treated with antithyroid drugs. These TCRs come from a female donor with Graves disease.

V and J are TRBV6-5 and TRBJ1-2, with a weak D call TRBD1 (6 bases). CDR3 length: 15 residues. Trimming stripped 2 bases from V and 8 bases from J, with 18 bases between. Germline CDR1 and CDR2: MNHEY and SVGAGI. In DNA form, the CDR3 reads TGTGCCAGCAGTTACCTAGGTGCAGGGGCCCACGGCTACACCTTC. Protein sequence: CASSYLGAGAHGYTF.

The chain uses TRBV12-3 or TRBV12-4 and TRBJ1-1; D possibly corresponds to TRBD1 (5 bases). V was cut by 6 bases and J by 4 bases, with 12 bases left in between. The CDR3 runs 13 residues. As DNA, the CDR3 is TGTGCCAGCAGACCGGACATCGGCACTGAAGCTTTCTTT. This codes for CASRPDIGTEAFF.

This clonotype was seen at least ten times. The CDR3 sequence is CASSASLSTNTEAFF. The CDR3 nucleotides read TGTGCCAGCAGTGCCTCGTTGAGTACCAACACTGAAGCTTTCTTT. The rearrangement uses TRBV28 and TRBJ1-1; D ambiguous. The germline CDR1 and CDR2 sequences are MDHEN and SYDVKM. The CDR3 covers 15 residues. The V end lost 5 bases, the J end lost 2 bases, and 15 bases lay between the germline ends. The whole variable domain, remainder taken from reference TRBV28 and TRBJ1-1, is DVKVTQSSRYLVKRTGEKVFLECVQDMDHENMFWYRQDPGLGLRLIYFSYDVKMKEKGDIPEGYSVSREKKERFSLILESASTNQTSMYLCASSASLSTNTEAFFGQGTRLTVV.

This clonotype was detected only a few times. This chain uses TRBV15 with TRBJ1-4, with 9 bases lining up with TRBD1. CDR3 length: 15 residues. The V and J ends lost 2 bases and 10 bases, in that order; junction bases with no gene match: 8. Germline CDR1 LNHNV, CDR2 YYDKDF (reference sequence). As DNA, the CDR3 is TGTGCCACCAGCAGACCGGGACAGGGCCGGAGAAAACTGTTTTTT. Its translation is CATSRPGQGRRKLFF.

This clonotype has more than one count but fewer than ten. The chain has TRBV9 and TRBJ2-7; D is possibly TRBD2 (5 bases). Trimming cost V 1 base and J 2 bases, with 13 bases left between them. The germline gives CDR1 SGDLS, CDR2 YYNGEE. The CDR3 is 15 amino acids. The CDR3 protein is CASSVTAEPAYEQYF. CDR3 nucleotides: TGTGCCAGCAGCGTAACAGCGGAACCAGCCTACGAGCAGTACTTC.

This clonotype has a handful of counts. The chain couples TRBV28 to TRBJ1-5; the D is unclear. CDR1 and CDR2 from the germline V gene are MDHEN and SYDVKM. The V and J ends lost 3 bases and 7 bases respectively, with 10 bases between them. The CDR3 length is 13 residues. The CDR3 DNA reads TGTGCCAGCAGTTTGGATTTGGAGCAGCCCCAGCATTTT. This encodes CASSLDLEQPQHF.

J is TRBJ2-2 and V is TRBV6-2 or TRBV6-3, with 10 positions matching TRBD2. The CDR3 is 16 amino acids. J was trimmed by 6 bases and V by 7 bases; bases with no gene match: 11. The germline gives CDR1 MNHEY, CDR2 SVGEGT. The DNA of the CDR3 is TGTGCCAGCACCTTTAGCGGGAGGTTTATCGCCGGGGAGCTGTTTTTT. As protein: CASTFSGRFIAGELFF.

The chain couples TRBV15 to TRBJ2-5; 8 bases fit TRBD1. The J segment lost 4 bases and the V segment lost 1 base, leaving 2 bases of the junction unmatched. CDR1 LNHNV and CDR2 YYDKDF come from the germline V gene (reference sequence). This CDR3 has 14 residues. CDR3 coding DNA: TGTGCCACCAGCAGAGCGGACAGGGTAGAGACCCAGTACTTC. This encodes CATSRADRVETQYF.

This rearrangement joins TRBV19 to TRBJ1-4; no reliable D call. The V gene's germline CDR1 is LNHDA and CDR2 SQIVND (reference sequence). V lost 2 bases, J lost 7 bases, and 14 bases lay in between. The CDR3 covers 15 residues. The CDR3 DNA sequence: TGTGCCAGTAGTATACGTGAAAGGGATGGTGAAAAACTGTTTTTT. This sequence encodes CASSIRERDGEKLFF.